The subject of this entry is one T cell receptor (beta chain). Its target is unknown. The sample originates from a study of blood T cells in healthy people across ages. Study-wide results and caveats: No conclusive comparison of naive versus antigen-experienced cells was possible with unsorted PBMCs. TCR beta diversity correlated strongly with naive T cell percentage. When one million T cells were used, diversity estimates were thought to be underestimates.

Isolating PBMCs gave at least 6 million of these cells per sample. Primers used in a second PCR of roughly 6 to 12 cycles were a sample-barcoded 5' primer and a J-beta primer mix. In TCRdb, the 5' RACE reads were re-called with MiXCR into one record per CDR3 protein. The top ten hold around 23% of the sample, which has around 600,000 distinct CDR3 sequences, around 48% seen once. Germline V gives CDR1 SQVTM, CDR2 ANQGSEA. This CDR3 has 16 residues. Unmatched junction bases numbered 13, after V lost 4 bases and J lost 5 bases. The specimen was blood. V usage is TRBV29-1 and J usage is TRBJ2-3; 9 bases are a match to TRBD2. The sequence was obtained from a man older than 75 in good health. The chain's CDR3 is CSVVPPIAGVGDTQYF. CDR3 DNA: TGCAGCGTTGTGCCCCCAATAGCGGGAGTTGGAGATACGCAGTATTTT.